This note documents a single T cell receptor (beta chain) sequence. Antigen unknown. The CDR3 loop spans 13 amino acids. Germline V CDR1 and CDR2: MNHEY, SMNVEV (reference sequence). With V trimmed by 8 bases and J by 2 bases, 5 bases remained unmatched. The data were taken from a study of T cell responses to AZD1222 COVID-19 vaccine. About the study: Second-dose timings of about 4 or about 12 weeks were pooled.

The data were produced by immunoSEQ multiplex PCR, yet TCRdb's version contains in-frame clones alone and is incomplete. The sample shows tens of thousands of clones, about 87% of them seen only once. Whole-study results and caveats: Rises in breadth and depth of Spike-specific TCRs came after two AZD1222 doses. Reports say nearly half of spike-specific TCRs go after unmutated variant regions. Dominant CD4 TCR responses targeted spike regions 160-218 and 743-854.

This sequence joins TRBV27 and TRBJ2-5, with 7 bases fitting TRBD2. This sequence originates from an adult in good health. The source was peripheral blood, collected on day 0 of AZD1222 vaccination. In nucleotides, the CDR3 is TGTGCCAGCTGGAGCGGGGCTCAAGAGACCCAGTACTTC. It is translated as CASWSGAQETQYF.